This T cell receptor (beta chain) was recorded in a study of blood T cell repertoires in COVID-19. Some clones are missing from TCRdb's copy, which holds only in-frame ones; the method was immunoSEQ multiplex PCR. The sample holds about 82,000 clones; around 78% are singletons and the top ten take about a third. The length of the CDR3 is 14 residues. Germline V gene sequence: CDR1 SQVTM, CDR2 ANQGSEA. Trimming shortened V by 6 bases and J by 0 bases, and 13 bases separated the two germline ends. V and J are TRBV29-1 and TRBJ2-3; possible D gene TRBD2, 5 bases. The source of this sequence is a man aged 60 to 69 with COVID-19, enrolled during active disease. The material sequenced was peripheral blood. This chain's CDR3 is CSVPGVGSTDTQYF. The CDR3 nucleotides read TGCAGCGTCCCCGGGGTAGGGAGCACAGATACGCAGTATTTT.